These 31 T cell receptor beta chains were all obtained from the same sample, sequenced in a study of lung T cells in sarcoidosis with Löfgren's syndrome. MiXCR, run by TCRdb on the reads, gives a single entry per CDR3 protein. The sample contains about 19,000 distinct CDR3 sequences, around 23% of which appear only once. The material sequenced was CD4+ T cells from bronchoalveolar lavage. The receptors shown here come from a human donor with sarcoidosis (Löfgren's syndrome or another form), or a control subject (not recorded which).

This clonotype was found a few times. The chain uses TRBV7-9 and TRBJ2-7; the D gene is possibly TRBD1 (6 bases). Trimming removed 6 bases from V and 4 bases from J, with 16 bases in between. The CDR3 totals 14 residues. In germline, CDR1 is SEHNR, CDR2 FQNEAQ (reference sequence). In nucleotides, the CDR3 is TGTGCCAGCAGTTCAACAGGGTTTAGTTACGAGCAGTACTTC. It translates to CASSSTGFSYEQYF.

In this sample, this clonotype turned up many times. The V and J genes are TRBV4-3 and TRBJ2-5; D call uncertain. V shed 4 bases and J shed 4 bases, with 10 bases lying between them. The germline V gene has CDR1 LGHNA and CDR2 YSLEER. CDR3 length: 13 residues. In DNA form, the CDR3 reads TGCGCCAGCAGCCTACAGTTACGAGAGACCCAGTACTTC. Protein: CASSLQLRETQYF.

Worth noting for this clonotype: A single base separates this from a much larger clone, so it may be a read error. This chain joins TRBV24-1 and TRBJ2-5; D remains ambiguous. Trimming took 9 bases from V and 7 from J, leaving 11 bases between them. The CDR3 sequence is 11 residues long. The V gene's germline CDR1 is KGHDR and CDR2 SFDVKD. The chain's CDR3 is CATGAEGTQYF. The CDR3 DNA reads TGTGCCACCGGTGCCGAAGGGACCCAGTACTTC.

In its sample, this clonotype was seen many times. The J gene is TRBJ2-1, the V gene TRBV4-3; TRBD2 might be the D (6 bases). Germline V gene data show CDR1 as LGHNA and CDR2 as YSLEER. The CDR3 is made up of 15 amino acids. Trimming cost V 1 base and J 6 bases, with 13 bases left between them. CDR3 amino acids: CASSQVPGAGNEQFF. CDR3 in DNA: TGCGCCAGCAGCCAAGTCCCGGGAGCGGGCAATGAGCAGTTCTTC.

This clonotype was found a few times. This chain joins TRBV5-4 and TRBJ2-3; a possible D gene is TRBD2 (6 bases). Germline CDR1 reads SGHNT; CDR2 reads YYREEE (reference sequence). The CDR3 is 14 residues long. V lost 0 bases and J 4 bases, leaving 9 bases between the germline ends. As DNA, the CDR3 is TGTGCCAGCAGCTTGGAACTAGCTCCAGATACGCAGTATTTT. This gives the protein CASSLELAPDTQYF.

This clonotype showed up just a few times. J is TRBJ2-7 and V is TRBV11-2; weak D call: TRBD1 (7 bases). CDR3 length: 16 amino acids. CDR1 and CDR2 from the germline V gene are SGHAT and FQNNGV. V was clipped by 5 bases and J by 3 bases, with 20 bases between them. The CDR3 DNA reads as TGTGCCAGCAGCCCCCCAGGGGGGAGGCAGTACTACGAGCAGTACTTC. Translating gives CASSPPGGRQYYEQYF.

This clonotype was counted at least ten times. The chain combines TRBV24-1 with TRBJ2-2, with D perhaps matching TRBD1 (6 bases). V shed 6 bases and J shed 5 bases, with 12 bases lying between them. Per the germline V gene, CDR1 is KGHDR and CDR2 is SFDVKD. CDR3 length: 14 residues. The CDR3 DNA reads TGTGCCACCAGTCTGACAGGTGATACCGGGGAGCTGTTTTTT. Its protein product is CATSLTGDTGELFF.

This clonotype is labeled as medium-sized. This sequence joins TRBV20-1 and TRBJ2-3; 8 bases match TRBD2. The junction had 3 bases not matched to a gene; V was cut back by 6 bases and J by 4 bases. In germline, CDR1 is DFQATT, CDR2 SNEGSKA (reference sequence). The CDR3 is 12 amino acids. The CDR3 is CSALTSADTQYF. Here the CDR3 DNA reads TGCAGTGCGTTGACTAGCGCAGATACGCAGTATTTT.

This clonotype came up many times. The chain couples TRBV7-2 to TRBJ2-2, with D uncertain. Germline lookup yields CDR1 SGHTA and CDR2 FQGNSA. V lost 5 bases and J 6 bases, leaving 16 bases between the germline ends. The CDR3 sequence is 15 residues long. The CDR3 DNA reads TGTGCCAGCAGCCCGCAGCCGTGGGTTGCCGGGGAGCTGTTTTTT. It is translated as CASSPQPWVAGELFF.

This clonotype was picked up a small number of times. The chain uses TRBV18 and TRBJ2-6; D perhaps matches TRBD2 (7 bases). The V gene's germline CDR1 is KGHSH and CDR2 LQKENI. The CDR3 spans 17 residues. Trimming left V 1 base short and J 0 bases short, with 10 bases between. This CDR3 is CASSPRGGGSGANVLTF. CDR3 DNA sequence: TGTGCCAGCTCACCACGGGGAGGGGGCTCTGGGGCCAACGTCCTGACTTTC. Using reference TRBV18 and TRBJ2-6 for the parts outside the CDR3, the full variable domain is NAGVMQNPRHLVRRRGQEARLRCSPMKGHSHVYWYRQLPEEGLKFMVYLQKENIIDESGMPKERFSAEFPKEGPSILRIQQVVRGDSAAYFCASSPRGGGSGANVLTFGAGSRLTVL.

This clonotype was picked up many times. V and J are TRBV6-4 and TRBJ2-3, with D perhaps matching TRBD1 or TRBD2 (5 bases each). Germline CDR1 and CDR2: MRHNA and SNTAGT. The CDR3 is 15 residues long. V was trimmed by 8 bases and J by 0 bases, leaving 15 bases between them. The CDR3 nucleotides are TGTGCCAGCTCTCTCTCGGGGCATAGCACAGATACGCAGTATTTT. This sequence encodes CASSLSGHSTDTQYF.

In this sample, this clonotype turned up a few times. The V call is TRBV29-1, the J call TRBJ2-1; 8 bases are a match to TRBD2. The V segment lost 4 bases and the J segment 0 bases; nucleotides outside the gene matches: 5. The CDR3 spans 15 residues. Germline CDR1 is SQVTM and CDR2 is ANQGSEA. Here the CDR3 reads CSVVGSGSSYNEQFF. The CDR3 coding sequence is TGCAGCGTTGTAGGGAGCGGGAGCTCCTACAATGAGCAGTTCTTC.

A remark on this clonotype: Possible read error: a much larger clone is one base away. The chain carries TRBV6-1 and TRBJ2-5; D may be TRBD1 or TRBD2 (6 bases each). The CDR3 totals 12 residues. CDR1 and CDR2 (germline): MNHNS, SASEGT. The CDR3 region is CASSSGAEAQYF. The CDR3 bases are TGTGCCAGCAGTTCGGGGGCAGAGGCCCAGTACTTC.

Details on this clonotype: A junction boundary mismatches the germline segment, possibly from a read error. The V call is TRBV6-5, the J call TRBJ1-1; 7 nucleotides agree with TRBD1. The CDR3 extends over 13 amino acids. Germline V gene data show CDR1 as MNHEY and CDR2 as SVGAGI. The CDR3 DNA reads TGTGCCGGCAGCCTTACAGGGGACACCGAAGCTTTCTTT. Protein: CAGSLTGDTEAFF.

The table lists this clonotype with many counts. The chain carries TRBV7-9 and TRBJ2-1; 10 bases line up with TRBD1. CDR3 length equals 16 residues. The V and J ends lost 5 bases and 3 bases, in that order; junction bases with no gene match: 7. The germline V gene has CDR1 SEHNR and CDR2 FQNEAQ (reference sequence). The CDR3 DNA is TGTGCCAGCAGCCCCTGGACAGGGGGAGACTACAATGAGCAGTTCTTC. Translating it yields CASSPWTGGDYNEQFF.

By its share, this clonotype is medium-sized (0.01 to 0.1%). The chain combines TRBV6-1 with TRBJ2-1; no firm D call. Trimming left V 6 bases short and J 0 bases short, with 12 bases between. The germline V gene encodes CDR1 MNHNS and CDR2 SASEGT. The CDR3 runs 15 residues. CDR3 in amino acids: CASRPAASSYNEQFF. The CDR3 region has the DNA TGTGCCAGCAGACCTGCGGCGAGCTCCTACAATGAGCAGTTCTTC.

The table lists this clonotype with a count of one. One base away lies a much larger clone, so this may be a sequencing read error. The chain couples TRBV6-5 to TRBJ2-5, with 7 nucleotides matching TRBD2. V lost 4 bases, J lost 8 bases, and 13 bases stayed unmatched. CDR1 MNHEY and CDR2 SVGAGI come from the germline V gene. The CDR3 sequence is 15 residues long. The CDR3 bases are TGTGCCAGCAGTTCCCAATGGACTAGTAGAGATACCCAGTACTTC. Translated: CASSSQWTSRDTQYF.

This clonotype ranks as medium-sized (0.01 to 0.1%). The chain recombines TRBV15 with TRBJ2-3, with D possibly TRBD2 on 6 matching bases. The ends were cut back, 4 bases at V and 6 bases at J, with 20 bases in the middle. The CDR3 loop spans 16 amino acids. CDR1 is LNHNV and CDR2 is YYDKDF in the germline V gene (reference sequence). The CDR3 DNA is TGTGCCACCAGCAACCAACCGGGAGCAGGGCTGGATACGCAGTATTTT. It codes for CATSNQPGAGLDTQYF.

This clonotype was observed a handful of times. This sequence joins TRBV19 and TRBJ2-3; D might be TRBD1 (5 bases). Per the germline V gene, CDR1 is LNHDA and CDR2 is SQIVND (reference sequence). V lost 3 bases and J 6 bases, leaving 16 bases between the germline ends. The CDR3 spans 15 residues. CDR3 DNA: TGTGCCAGTAGTATCAGGACACCCCGTCTGGATACGCAGTATTTT. This encodes CASSIRTPRLDTQYF. The complete variable domain, with remaining parts taken from reference TRBV19 and TRBJ2-3, reads DGGITQSPKYLFRKEGQNVTLSCEQNLNHDAMYWYRQDPGQGLRLIYYSQIVNDFQKGDIAEGYSVSREKKESFPLTVTSAQKNPTAFYLCASSIRTPRLDTQYFGPGTRLTVL.

This clonotype was picked up a small number of times. This chain joins TRBV19 and TRBJ2-6; no reliable D call. Germline assignment: CDR1 LNHDA and CDR2 SQIVND (reference sequence). The CDR3 length is 15 residues. V was pared by 5 bases and J by 0 bases, with 8 bases between. DNA for the CDR3: TGTGCCAGTAGTGCAGCCACCTCTGGGGCCAACGTCCTGACTTTC. Translating it yields CASSAATSGANVLTF.

With respect to this clonotype: A much larger clone lies a single base off, so this may be a read error. The gene calls are TRBV5-1 and TRBJ2-3; possible D gene TRBD1, 5 bases. V lost 4 bases, J lost 5 bases, and 17 bases lay in between. The length of the CDR3 is 15 residues. Germline V lookup: CDR1 SGHRS, CDR2 YFSETQ. CDR3 residues: CASSPTGSTGDTQYF. The CDR3 bases are TGCGCCAGCAGCCCAACAGGATCGACGGGAGATACGCAGTATTTT.

Note on this clonotype: This may come from a read error, since a much larger clone is one base off. V and J are TRBV20-1 and TRBJ1-1, with D hard to call. The CDR3 extends over 14 amino acids. Between the trimmed V and J ends, which lost 4 bases and 1 base, there was a span of 13 bases. CDR1 is DFQATT and CDR2 is SNEGSKA in the germline V gene (reference sequence). CDR3 DNA sequence: TGCAGTGCTATAATTCGGGCAGGGAACACTGAAGCTTTCTTT. Translating gives CSAIIRAGNTEAFF.

This clonotype has a count of ten or more. This sequence joins TRBV27 and TRBJ2-7; D unclear. The V gene lost 6 bases and the J gene lost 2 bases, with 11 bases spanning the gap. Germline V gene data show CDR1 as MNHEY and CDR2 as SMNVEV (reference sequence). The CDR3 contains 13 residues. CDR3 amino acids: CASSWTGAYEQYF. The CDR3 coding sequence is TGTGCCAGCAGCTGGACGGGCGCCTACGAGCAGTACTTC.

This clonotype was recorded many times. The rearrangement links TRBV5-4 to TRBJ2-1, with 14 bases fitting TRBD2. This CDR3 contains 16 residues. Germline lookup yields CDR1 SGHNT and CDR2 YYREEE (reference sequence). J lost 7 bases, V lost 5 bases, and 8 bases had no gene match. This chain's CDR3 is CASRRGLAGEDNEQFF. As DNA, the CDR3 is TGTGCCAGCAGAAGGGGACTAGCGGGAGAAGATAATGAGCAGTTCTTC. Full variable domain (missing parts from reference TRBV5-4 and TRBJ2-1): ETGVTQSPTHLIKTRGQQVTLRCSSQSGHNTVSWYQQALGQGPQFIFQYYREEENGRGNFPPRFSGLQFPNYSSELNVNALELDDSALYLCASRRGLAGEDNEQFFGPGTRLTVL.

This clonotype is categorized as medium-sized. This chain joins TRBV7-4 and TRBJ2-5; 9 nucleotides agree with TRBD2. The CDR3 runs to 17 residues. The junction had 6 bases not matched to a gene; V was cut back by 0 bases and J by 1 base. Germline V gene lookup returns CDR1 SGHVT and CDR2 SQSDAQ. The CDR3 nucleotides are TGTGCCAGCAGCTTAGCCCCTACTAGCGGGCCCCAAGAGACCCAGTACTTC. Its translation is CASSLAPTSGPQETQYF.

Comment on this clonotype: With a much larger clone just one base away, this may be a read error. The chain has TRBV3-1 and TRBJ1-1; D gene unclear. Germline V gene data show CDR1 as LGHDT and CDR2 as YNNKEL (reference sequence). Trimming left V 1 base short and J 8 bases short, with 5 bases between. This CDR3 contains 11 residues. The CDR3 nucleotides are TGTGCCAGCAGCCAAGTAAGGGAAGCTTTCTTT. Translated: CASSQVREAFF.

This clonotype has at least ten counts. The rearrangement uses TRBV20-1 and TRBJ1-1; D is unclear. The germline V gene has CDR1 DFQATT and CDR2 SNEGSKA (reference sequence). V lost 0 bases and J lost 1, with 9 bases in between. The CDR3 runs 14 residues. CDR3 sequence reads: CSARDQPGNTEAFF. The CDR3 DNA follows: TGCAGTGCTAGAGATCAGCCAGGGAACACTGAAGCTTTCTTT.

This clonotype was detected many times. J is TRBJ2-7 and V is TRBV7-2; TRBD2 agrees at 8 bases. In germline, CDR1 is SGHTA, CDR2 FQGNSA. V lost 1 base to trimming and J lost 2 bases; unmatched junction nucleotides: 1. The CDR3 extends over 14 amino acids. This chain's CDR3 is CASSLGGGTYEQYF. The CDR3 bases are TGTGCCAGCAGCTTAGGCGGGGGGACCTACGAGCAGTACTTC.

Sample share makes this clonotype medium-sized (0.01 to 0.1%). The rearrangement joins TRBV28 to TRBJ2-1; 10 nucleotides match TRBD2. Germline V gene sequence: CDR1 MDHEN, CDR2 SYDVKM. The V segment lost 4 bases and the J segment 7 bases; nucleotides outside the gene matches: 4. CDR3 length: 14 amino acids. CDR3 in amino acids: CASSSSGSGNEQFF. CDR3 in DNA: TGTGCCAGCAGTTCTAGCGGGAGTGGGAATGAGCAGTTCTTC.

This clonotype was seen at least ten times. V usage is TRBV20-1 and J usage is TRBJ1-2; perhaps TRBD1 as D (6 bases). The V and J ends lost 3 bases and 8 bases respectively, with 16 bases between them. CDR1 is DFQATT, CDR2 SNEGSKA, per germline (reference sequence). The CDR3 consists of 13 residues. CDR3 coding DNA: TGCAGTGCTAGGGAGGGGGACTTGGGAGGCTACACCTTC. This encodes CSAREGDLGGYTF.

This clonotype ranks as medium-sized (0.01 to 0.1%). The chain is built from TRBV27 and TRBJ1-5; tentatively, D is TRBD1 (5 bases). The V and J ends lost 6 bases and 2 bases respectively, with 14 bases between them. There are 15 residues in the CDR3. CDR1 and CDR2 from the germline V gene are MNHEY and SMNVEV (reference sequence). In nucleotides, the CDR3 is TGTGCCAGCAGGGGGCTTGGGAAGGGCAATCAGCCCCAGCATTTT. Amino acids: CASRGLGKGNQPQHF.